This TCR beta chain was sequenced in a study of chemoradiotherapy in HPV16-positive cancers. Germline values: CDR1 KGHSH, CDR2 LQKENI. The CDR3 has 15 amino acids. After removal of 4 bases from V and 2 bases from J, the junction contained 6 bases not matched to a gene. Here immunoSEQ multiplex PCR was the method, and the copy in TCRdb shows in-frame clones only, minus some. This sample has fewer than 20,000 clones, with around nine tenths found just once. The receptor was isolated from a human donor with HPV-associated anogenital cancer. The sample here was blood, taken from a patient who underwent chemoradiotherapy. The rearrangement uses TRBV18 and TRBJ2-7; 9 nucleotides align to TRBD1. In nucleotides, the CDR3 is TGTGCCAGCTCACTGGGACAGGGAATCCCCTACGAGCAGTACGTC. Its translation is CASSLGQGIPYEQYV.